This TCR beta chain stems from a study of patients and donors after allogeneic stem cell transplantation (dated by TCRdb to 2020 to 2021). On this clonotype itself: Its antigen is still unknown. Within one base of it there is no much larger clone, and no base qualities were kept.

The CDR3, cysteine through phenylalanine, is 16 amino acids long. Solely the CDR3 DNA is kept, with 48 bases framed from the first base. Reading the germline V gene gives CDR1 SGHRS and CDR2 YFSETQ. Ends trimmed: V by 4 bases, J by 7 bases; bases unmatched to a gene: 8. Library preparation used RT-PCR. The run used a NextSeq 550. The public reads were quality trimmed at Q25 with fastp and then assembled into clones with MiXCR by TCRdb, keeping productive beta chains. Duplicate CDR3 protein sequences are folded into a single record with the most common DNA and genes. The sample table records about a million distinct CDR3 sequences; about a sixth of these occur just once. The biggest ten clones account for roughly 6.4% of the sample.

The sequence links TRBV5-1 to TRBJ2-2, and 12 junction bases match TRBD1. Sequencing was carried out using blood, either unsorted or a sorted T cell fraction (not recorded which). The TCR sequence derives from a human donor who was either an allogeneic HSCT recipient or a stem cell or donor lymphocyte infusion donor (not recorded which). It is not recorded whose cells these are; they may come from a transplant donor. The base sequence is TGCGCCAGCAGCATCGGGACAGGGGGCTGGGTCGGGGAGCTGTTTTTT. This yields the protein CASSIGTGGWVGELFF.